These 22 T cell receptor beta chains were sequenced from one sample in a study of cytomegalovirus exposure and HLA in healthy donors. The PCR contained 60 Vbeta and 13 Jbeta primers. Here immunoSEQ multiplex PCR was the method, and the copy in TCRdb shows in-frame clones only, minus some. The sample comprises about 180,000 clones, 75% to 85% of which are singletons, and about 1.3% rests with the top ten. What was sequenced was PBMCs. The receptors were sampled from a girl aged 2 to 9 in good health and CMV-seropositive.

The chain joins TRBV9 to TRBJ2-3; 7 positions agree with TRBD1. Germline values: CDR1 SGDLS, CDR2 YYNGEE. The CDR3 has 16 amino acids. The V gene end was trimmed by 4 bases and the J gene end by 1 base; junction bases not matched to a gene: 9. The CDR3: CASSPNRGFGTDTQYF. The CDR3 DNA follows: TGTGCCAGCAGCCCCAACAGGGGATTCGGCACAGATACGCAGTATTTT.

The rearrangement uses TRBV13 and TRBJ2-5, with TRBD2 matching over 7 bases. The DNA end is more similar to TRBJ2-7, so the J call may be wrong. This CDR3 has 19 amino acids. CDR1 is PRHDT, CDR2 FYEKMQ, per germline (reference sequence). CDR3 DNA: TGTGCCAGCAGCTTGGACGGGGGGTTCTCGACCACTACCCCCTACGAGCAGTACTTC. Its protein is CASSLDGGFSTTTPYEQYF.

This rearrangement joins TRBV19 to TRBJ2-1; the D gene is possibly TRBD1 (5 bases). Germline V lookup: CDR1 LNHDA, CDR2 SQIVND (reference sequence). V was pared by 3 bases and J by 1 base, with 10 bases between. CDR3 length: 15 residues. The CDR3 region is CASSMVTGSYNEQFF. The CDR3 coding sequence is TGTGCCAGTAGTATGGTTACAGGATCCTACAATGAGCAGTTCTTC.

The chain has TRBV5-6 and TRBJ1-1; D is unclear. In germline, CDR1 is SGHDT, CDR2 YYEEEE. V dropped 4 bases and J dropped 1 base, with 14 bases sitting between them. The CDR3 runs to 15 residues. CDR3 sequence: CASSPLGARNTEAFF. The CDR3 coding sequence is TGTGCCAGCAGCCCTTTGGGCGCCAGGAACACTGAAGCTTTCTTT.

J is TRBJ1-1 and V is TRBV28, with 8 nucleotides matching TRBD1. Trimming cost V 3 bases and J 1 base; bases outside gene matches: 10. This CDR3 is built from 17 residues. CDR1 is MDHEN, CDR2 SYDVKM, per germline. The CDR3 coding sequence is TGTGCCAGCAGTTTCCCTCCGACAGGGGTCCAGAACACTGAAGCTTTCTTT. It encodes CASSFPPTGVQNTEAFF.

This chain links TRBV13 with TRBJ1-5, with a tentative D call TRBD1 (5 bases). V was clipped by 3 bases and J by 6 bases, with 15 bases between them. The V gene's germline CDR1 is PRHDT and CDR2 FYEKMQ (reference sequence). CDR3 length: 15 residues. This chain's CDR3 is CASSLSAGWGQPQHF. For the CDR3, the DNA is TGTGCCAGCAGCTTGTCGGCAGGGTGGGGTCAGCCCCAGCATTTT.

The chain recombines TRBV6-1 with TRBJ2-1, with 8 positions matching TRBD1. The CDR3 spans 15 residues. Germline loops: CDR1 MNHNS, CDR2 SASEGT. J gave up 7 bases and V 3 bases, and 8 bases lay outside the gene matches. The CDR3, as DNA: TGTGCCAGCAGTGAGTTCGGAAGACAGGGGAATGAGCAGTTCTTC. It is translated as CASSEFGRQGNEQFF.

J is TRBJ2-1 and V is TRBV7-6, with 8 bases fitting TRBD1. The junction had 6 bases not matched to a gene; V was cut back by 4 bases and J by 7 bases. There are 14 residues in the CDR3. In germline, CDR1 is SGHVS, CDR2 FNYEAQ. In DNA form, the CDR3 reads TGTGCCAGCAGCTACCCAGGGGGCGGGAATGAGCAGTTCTTC. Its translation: CASSYPGGGNEQFF.

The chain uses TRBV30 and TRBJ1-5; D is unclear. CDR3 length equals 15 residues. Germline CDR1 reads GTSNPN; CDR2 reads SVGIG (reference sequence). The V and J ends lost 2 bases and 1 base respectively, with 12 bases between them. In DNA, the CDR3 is TGTGCCTGGAGTAGGTCGTCGGGGAGCAATCAGCCCCAGCATTTT. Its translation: CAWSRSSGSNQPQHF. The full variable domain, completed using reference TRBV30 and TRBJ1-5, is SQTIHQWPATLVQPVGSPLSLECTVEGTSNPNLYWYRQAAGRGLQLLFYSVGIGQISSEVPQNLSASRPQDRQFILSSKKLLLSDSGFYLCAWSRSSGSNQPQHFGDGTRLSIL.

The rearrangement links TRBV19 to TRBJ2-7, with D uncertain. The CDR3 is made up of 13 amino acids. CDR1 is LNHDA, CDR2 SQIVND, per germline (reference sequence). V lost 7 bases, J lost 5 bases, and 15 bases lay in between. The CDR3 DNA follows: TGTGCCAGTACCACCCATACAGTGGACGAGCAGTACTTC. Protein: CASTTHTVDEQYF.

The CDR3 here is CASSEAGWQLNQPQHF. CDR3 DNA sequence: TGTGCCAGCAGTGAAGCGGGCTGGCAGCTCAATCAGCCCCAGCATTTT. The chain recombines TRBV2 with TRBJ1-5, with D hard to call. CDR3 size: 16 residues. Germline loops: CDR1 SNHLY, CDR2 FYNNEI. V was shortened by 0 bases and J by 3 bases, with 12 bases between the two germline ends.

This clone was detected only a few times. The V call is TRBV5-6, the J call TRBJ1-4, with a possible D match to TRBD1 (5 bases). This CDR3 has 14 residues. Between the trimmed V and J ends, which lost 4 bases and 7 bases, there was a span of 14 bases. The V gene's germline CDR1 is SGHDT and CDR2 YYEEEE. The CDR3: CASSLAGPGEKLFF. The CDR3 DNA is TGTGCCAGCAGCCTCGCGGGGCCAGGTGAAAAACTGTTTTTT. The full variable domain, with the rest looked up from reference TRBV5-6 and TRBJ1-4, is DAGVTQSPTHLIKTRGQQVTLRCSPKSGHDTVSWYQQALGQGPQFIFQYYEEEERQRGNFPDRFSGHQFPNYSSELNVNALLLGDSALYLCASSLAGPGEKLFFGSGTQLSVL.

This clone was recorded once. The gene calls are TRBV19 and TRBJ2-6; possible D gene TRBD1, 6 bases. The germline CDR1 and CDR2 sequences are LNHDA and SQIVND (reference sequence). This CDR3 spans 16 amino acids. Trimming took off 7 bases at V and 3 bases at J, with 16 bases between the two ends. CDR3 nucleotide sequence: TGTGCCAGTAATAAACGACAGGATATTGGGGCCAACGTCCTGACTTTC. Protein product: CASNKRQDIGANVLTF. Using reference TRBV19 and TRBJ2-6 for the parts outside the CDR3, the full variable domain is DGGITQSPKYLFRKEGQNVTLSCEQNLNHDAMYWYRQDPGQGLRLIYYSQIVNDFQKGDIAEGYSVSREKKESFPLTVTSAQKNPTAFYLCASNKRQDIGANVLTFGAGSRLTVL.

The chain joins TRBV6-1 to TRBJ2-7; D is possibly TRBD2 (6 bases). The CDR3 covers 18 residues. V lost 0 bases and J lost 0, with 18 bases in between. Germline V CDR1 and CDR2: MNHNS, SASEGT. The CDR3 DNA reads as TGTGCCAGCAGTGAAGCCGACTTGGGGGGATCAAGCTCCTACGAGCAGTACTTC. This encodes CASSEADLGGSSSYEQYF.

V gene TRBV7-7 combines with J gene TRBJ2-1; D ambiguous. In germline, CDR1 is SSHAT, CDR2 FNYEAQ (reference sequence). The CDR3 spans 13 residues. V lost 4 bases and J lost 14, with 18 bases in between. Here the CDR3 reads CASSSQPVGRKFF. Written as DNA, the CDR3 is TGTGCCAGCAGCTCACAGCCCGTGGGTCGAAAGTTCTTC.

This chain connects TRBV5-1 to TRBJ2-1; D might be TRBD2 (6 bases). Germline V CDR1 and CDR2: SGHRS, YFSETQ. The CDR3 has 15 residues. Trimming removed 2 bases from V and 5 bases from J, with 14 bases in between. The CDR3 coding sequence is TGCGCCAGCAGCTTCGGGGGAGCAGGCGACAATGAGCAGTTCTTC. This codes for CASSFGGAGDNEQFF.

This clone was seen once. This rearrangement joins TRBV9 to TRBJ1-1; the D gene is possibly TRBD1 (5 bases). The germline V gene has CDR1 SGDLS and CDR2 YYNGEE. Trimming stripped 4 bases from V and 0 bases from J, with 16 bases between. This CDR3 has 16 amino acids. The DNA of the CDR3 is TGTGCCAGCAGCCCCGAAGCGGGACGGGTGAACACTGAAGCTTTCTTT. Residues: CASSPEAGRVNTEAFF. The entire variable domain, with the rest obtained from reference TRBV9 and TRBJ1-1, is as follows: DSGVTQTPKHLITATGQRVTLRCSPRSGDLSVYWYQQSLDQGLQFLIQYYNGEERAKGNILERFSAQQFPDLHSELNLSSLELGDSALYFCASSPEAGRVNTEAFFGQGTRLTVV.

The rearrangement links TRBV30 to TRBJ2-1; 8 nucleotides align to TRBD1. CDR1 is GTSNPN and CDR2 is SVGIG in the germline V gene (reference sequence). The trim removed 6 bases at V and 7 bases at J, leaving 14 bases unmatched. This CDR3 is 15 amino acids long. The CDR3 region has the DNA TGTGCCTGTCGGACCCCGGGGACAGGAAGAAATGAGCAGTTCTTC. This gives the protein CACRTPGTGRNEQFF. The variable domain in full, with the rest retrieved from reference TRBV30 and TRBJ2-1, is SQTIHQWPATLVQPVGSPLSLECTVEGTSNPNLYWYRQAAGRGLQLLFYSVGIGQISSEVPQNLSASRPQDRQFILSSKKLLLSDSGFYLCACRTPGTGRNEQFFGPGTRLTVL.

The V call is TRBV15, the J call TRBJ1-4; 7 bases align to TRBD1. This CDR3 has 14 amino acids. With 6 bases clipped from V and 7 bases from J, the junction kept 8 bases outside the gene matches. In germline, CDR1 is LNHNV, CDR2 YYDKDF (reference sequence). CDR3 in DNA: TGTGCCACCAGTAAAGGGGGCGCTCGTGAAAAACTGTTTTTT. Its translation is CATSKGGAREKLFF.

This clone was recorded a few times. CDR3 region: CAGGGFGELFF. For the CDR3, the DNA is TGTGCCGGGGGGGGTTTCGGGGAGCTGTTTTTT. This chain links TRBV7-2 with TRBJ2-2; 7 bases line up with TRBD2. V gave up 11 bases and J gave up 7 bases; unmatched junction bases: 4. This CDR3 is built from 11 residues. Looked up from germline, CDR1 is SGHTA and CDR2 is FQGNSA.

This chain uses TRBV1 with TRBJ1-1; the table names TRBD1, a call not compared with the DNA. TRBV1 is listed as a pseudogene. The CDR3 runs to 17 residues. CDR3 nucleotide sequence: TGCACCAGCAGCCAAGGAGTCCAGGGCAACCTAAACACTGAAGCTTTCTTT. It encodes CTSSQGVQGNLNTEAFF.

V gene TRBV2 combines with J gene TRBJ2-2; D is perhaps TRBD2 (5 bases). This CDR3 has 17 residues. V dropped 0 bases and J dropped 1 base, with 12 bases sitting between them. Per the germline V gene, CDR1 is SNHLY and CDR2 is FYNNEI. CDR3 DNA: TGTGCCAGCAGTGAAGCTCCTGGACGGGGGAACACCGGGGAGCTGTTTTTT. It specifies CASSEAPGRGNTGELFF.